The 29 T cell receptor beta chains given below trace back to one sample, sequenced in a study of T-cell reconstitution after alpha-beta-depleted transplantation in children. As it was prepared, the TCRbeta library received unique molecular identifiers. Each CDR3 protein gets one entry after TCRdb re-called the PCR reads with MiXCR. The sample lists approximately 79,000 distinct CDR3 sequences; 15% to 20% were seen once. The sequenced sample was PBMCs, mostly from graft donor cells, obtained 360 days after TCRalphabeta/CD19-depleted stem cell transplant. The receptors shown here come from a male patient between 2 and 9 years old who had a stem cell transplant for acute lymphoblastic leukemia, so the T cells may come from the graft donor.

In this sample, this clonotype turned up once. The chain is built from TRBV2 and TRBJ1-5; possible D gene TRBD1, 5 bases. The CDR3 loop spans 12 amino acids. With 2 bases removed from V and 6 bases from J, the gap between germline ends came to 5 bases. Germline CDR1 is SNHLY and CDR2 is FYNNEI. CDR3 sequence: CASSERGQPQHF. In DNA form, the CDR3 reads TGTGCCAGCAGTGAAAGGGGTCAGCCCCAGCATTTT.

This clonotype has a handful of counts. The DNA for the CDR3 is TGTGCCAGCAGCTTGGGGCGGGGACAGGGGAGGAATGAGCAGTTCTTC. Amino acids: CASSLGRGQGRNEQFF. V gene TRBV11-3 combines with J gene TRBJ2-1; 10 positions agree with TRBD1. Germline V gives CDR1 SGHNT, CDR2 YENEEA. Trimming at V came to 3 bases and at J to 7 bases, leaving 9 bases not matched to a gene. The CDR3 sequence is 16 residues long.

This clonotype was observed a few times. The rearrangement joins TRBV18 to TRBJ2-5; TRBD2 agrees at 11 bases. V dropped 3 bases and J dropped 1; count of bases not matched to a gene: 7. This CDR3 has 17 residues. Per germline, CDR1 KGHSH and CDR2 LQKENI. The CDR3, as DNA: TGTGCCAGCTCACCTGCGACTAGCGGGACCTTCCAAGAGACCCAGTACTTC. Protein product: CASSPATSGTFQETQYF.

This clonotype has a count of ten or more. Here the CDR3 DNA reads TGTGCCAGCAGCTTCCGGTGGCGGGAGACCCAGTACTTC. It yields the protein CASSFRWRETQYF. This chain joins TRBV7-2 and TRBJ2-5, with D uncertain. The CDR3 totals 13 residues. With 3 bases removed from V and 5 bases from J, the gap between germline ends came to 10 bases. Germline CDR1 is SGHTA and CDR2 is FQGNSA.

This clonotype was seen repeatedly, ten times or more. The gene calls are TRBV12-3 or TRBV12-4 and TRBJ2-7; tentatively, D is TRBD2 (5 bases). This CDR3 has 17 residues. V lost 5 bases to trimming and J lost 2 bases, with 22 bases between them. The CDR3 reads CASSPDGLPAAAYEQYF. CDR3 bases: TGTGCCAGCAGTCCAGATGGCTTGCCAGCGGCGGCCTACGAGCAGTACTTC.

In its sample, this clonotype was seen many times. CDR3: CASSKGTEWQYF. DNA of the CDR3: TGTGCCAGCAGTAAGGGAACAGAATGGCAGTACTTC. V gene TRBV12-3 or TRBV12-4 combines with J gene TRBJ2-7; D is unclear. Trimming took 5 bases from V and 9 from J, leaving 14 bases between them. The CDR3 length is 12 residues.

As for this clonotype: A much larger clone lies one base from this, so it may be a read error. The V and J genes are TRBV7-9 and TRBJ2-5; D may be TRBD1 (6 bases). CDR3 length: 15 residues. Trimming removed 6 bases at V and 5 bases at J, with 19 bases between. The germline CDR1 and CDR2 sequences are SEHNR and FQNEAQ (reference sequence). The DNA of the CDR3 is TGTGCCAGCAGTCATCTCGGGACAATGATGGAGACCCAGTACTTC. The encoded protein is CASSHLGTMMETQYF.

The sample holds a few counts of this clonotype. This sequence joins TRBV5-1 and TRBJ2-5; 7 bases match TRBD1. V shed 0 bases, J shed 2 bases, and the junction held 1 base outside the gene matches. Looked up from germline, CDR1 is SGHRS and CDR2 is YFSETQ. The CDR3 has 14 amino acids. The CDR3 loop is CASSLGDRQETQYF. In DNA form, the CDR3 reads TGCGCCAGCAGCTTGGGGGACAGACAAGAGACCCAGTACTTC.

In its sample, this clonotype was seen a few times. This chain joins TRBV24-1 and TRBJ2-1, with D perhaps assigned TRBD1 or TRBD2 (5 bases each). Trimming removed 4 bases from V and 4 bases from J, with 19 bases in between. CDR3 length: 17 amino acids. CDR1 and CDR2 (germline): KGHDR, SFDVKD. The DNA of the CDR3 is TGTGCCACCAGTGACCAGAACCCCGGGACGGGATACAATGAGCAGTTCTTC. Translation: CATSDQNPGTGYNEQFF.

This clonotype was counted many times. The CDR3 sequence is CASRRTDRSTDTQYF. Written as DNA, the CDR3 is TGCGCCAGCAGACGAACCGACAGGAGCACAGATACGCAGTATTTT. V usage is TRBV5-1 and J usage is TRBJ2-3; TRBD1 might be the D (6 bases). Germline CDR1 reads SGHRS; CDR2 reads YFSETQ. This CDR3 is built from 15 residues. Trimming stripped 5 bases from V and 0 bases from J, with 13 bases between.

This clonotype was counted ten times or more. The J gene is TRBJ2-2, the V gene TRBV28, with 7 bases lining up with TRBD2. CDR3 length equals 14 residues. CDR1 MDHEN and CDR2 SYDVKM come from the germline V gene. V trimming: 7 bases; J trimming: 5 bases; junction bases outside the gene matches: 7. This CDR3 reads CASISGGNTGELFF. DNA of the CDR3: TGTGCCAGCATCTCGGGGGGAAATACCGGGGAGCTGTTTTTT.

This clonotype was seen only a few times. The chain couples TRBV12-3 or TRBV12-4 to TRBJ2-3; D unclear. V was clipped by 7 bases and J by 6 bases, with 8 bases between them. The CDR3 totals 11 residues. CDR3 loop: CASTIFDTQYF. DNA for the CDR3: TGTGCCAGCACCATCTTCGATACGCAGTATTTT.

This clonotype was seen ten or more times. The rearrangement joins TRBV20-1 to TRBJ2-7; no reliable D call. The length of the CDR3 is 11 residues. Looked up from germline, CDR1 is DFQATT and CDR2 is SNEGSKA (reference sequence). The V end lost 5 bases, the J end lost 4 bases, and 9 bases lay between the germline ends. CDR3 loop: CSARTFYEQYF. CDR3 nucleotide sequence: TGCAGTGCTCGAACCTTTTACGAGCAGTACTTC.

The rearrangement joins TRBV12-3 or TRBV12-4 to TRBJ1-2; tentative D call: TRBD1 (5 bases). This CDR3 has 12 amino acids. Trimming pared 6 bases from V and 8 bases from J, leaving 13 bases between. CDR3 in DNA: TGTGCCAGCAGACAGGCTGCGGGAGGCTACACCTTC. Protein sequence: CASRQAAGGYTF.

This clonotype came up a few times. V usage is TRBV6-7 and J usage is TRBJ2-2; TRBD1 or TRBD2 may be the D gene (5 bases each). TRBV6-7 is an ORF for which the function is uncertain. Trimming removed 2 bases from V and 1 base from J, with 23 bases in between. The CDR3 is 20 residues long. The CDR3 sequence is CASSYRLPPLDSVNTGELFF. CDR3 in DNA: TGTGCCAGCAGTTACCGGTTGCCCCCACTAGACAGTGTGAACACCGGGGAGCTGTTTTTT.

A few counts support this clonotype. This chain connects TRBV18 to TRBJ1-5; 8 bases align to TRBD1. Trimming removed 6 bases from V and 3 bases from J; junction bases left unmatched: 4. The CDR3 loop spans 14 amino acids. Germline assignment: CDR1 KGHSH and CDR2 LQKENI. The CDR3 loop reads CASSTDRANQPQHF. DNA for the CDR3: TGTGCCAGCTCGACGGACAGGGCCAATCAGCCCCAGCATTTT.

This clonotype was picked up a small number of times. The CDR3: CASTRTTNTGELFF. DNA of the CDR3: TGCGCCAGCACTCGGACAACGAACACCGGGGAGCTGTTTTTT. This chain links TRBV10-2 with TRBJ2-2; D possibly corresponds to TRBD1 (5 bases). V was pared by 7 bases and J by 0 bases, with 9 bases between. The CDR3 totals 14 residues. Per the germline V gene, CDR1 is WSHSY and CDR2 is SAAADI.

V and J are TRBV29-1 and TRBJ2-3, with 11 bases lining up with TRBD2. The V gene's germline CDR1 is SQVTM and CDR2 ANQGSEA. V lost 8 bases, J lost 2 bases, and 3 bases stayed unmatched. The CDR3 consists of 13 residues. This chain's CDR3 is CSISGRATDTQYF. Written as DNA, the CDR3 is TGCAGCATTAGCGGGAGGGCCACAGATACGCAGTATTTT.

The CDR3 sequence is CASSLRQADTQYF. The CDR3 DNA reads as TGTGCCAGCAGCTTGCGGCAGGCAGATACGCAGTATTTT. This sequence joins TRBV5-6 and TRBJ2-3; D not certain. Germline V gene lookup returns CDR1 SGHDT and CDR2 YYEEEE. This CDR3 is 13 amino acids long. Trimming left V 1 base short and J 4 bases short, with 7 bases between.

This clonotype was recorded a few times. The chain has TRBV12-3 or TRBV12-4 and TRBJ2-7; perhaps TRBD1 as D (5 bases). The V end was cut by 3 bases, the J end by 5 bases, with 8 bases between. The CDR3 is made up of 12 amino acids. The CDR3 nucleotides are TGTGCCAGCAGTTTTCCAGGGAACGAGCAGTACTTC. It is translated as CASSFPGNEQYF.

The rearrangement uses TRBV12-3 or TRBV12-4 and TRBJ2-7; no clear D. This CDR3 spans 14 amino acids. V gave up 0 bases and J gave up 0 bases, with 6 bases separating them. The CDR3 sequence: CASSLALPSYEQYF. CDR3 sequence (DNA): TGTGCCAGCAGTTTAGCACTGCCCTCCTACGAGCAGTACTTC.

This clonotype was found a few times. J is TRBJ2-1 and V is TRBV5-5; D not resolved. V shed 2 bases and J shed 4 bases, with 7 bases lying between them. Germline-derived CDR1 and CDR2 are SGHKS and YYEKEE (reference sequence). The CDR3 length is 13 residues. CDR3 residues: CASSLGPYNEQFF. The CDR3, as DNA: TGTGCCAGCAGCTTAGGACCATACAATGAGCAGTTCTTC.

There are many counts of this clonotype. The rearrangement joins TRBV27 to TRBJ2-7; 13 nucleotides agree with TRBD2. The germline V gene encodes CDR1 MNHEY and CDR2 SMNVEV (reference sequence). The CDR3 is made up of 16 amino acids. The V gene end was trimmed by 5 bases and the J gene end by 3 bases; junction bases not matched to a gene: 7. The CDR3 region is CASSLRLAGGFYEQYF. For the CDR3, the DNA is TGTGCCAGCAGTCTCCGACTAGCGGGAGGCTTCTACGAGCAGTACTTC.

This clonotype was observed a handful of times. The chain is built from TRBV4-1 and TRBJ2-1, with a tentative D call TRBD1 (6 bases). Deletions cut 3 bases from V and 6 bases from J, with 18 bases between. Germline-derived CDR1 and CDR2 are MGHRA and YSYEKL. This CDR3 is 16 amino acids long. The CDR3 DNA sequence: TGCGCCAGCAGCCATACCGGGACACGAGTCGGCAATGAGCAGTTCTTC. Encoded protein: CASSHTGTRVGNEQFF.

J is TRBJ2-7 and V is TRBV3-1, with D unresolved. The CDR3 is made up of 14 amino acids. V dropped 4 bases and J dropped 3 bases, with 13 bases sitting between them. CDR1 LGHDT and CDR2 YNNKEL come from the germline V gene (reference sequence). This CDR3 is CASSPLGRNYEQYF. The CDR3 nucleotides are TGTGCCAGCAGCCCATTAGGGCGGAACTACGAGCAGTACTTC.

J is TRBJ2-1 and V is TRBV12-3 or TRBV12-4, with D possibly TRBD1 on 6 matching bases. Trimming shortened V by 8 bases and J by 2 bases, and 19 bases separated the two germline ends. The CDR3 runs to 16 residues. The CDR3 nucleotides read TGTGCCAGCCTGCGTGTGGGACAAAAGACCTACAATGAGCAGTTCTTC. Translation: CASLRVGQKTYNEQFF.

V is TRBV7-9 and J is TRBJ2-2, with a weak D call TRBD1 (5 bases). The CDR3 loop spans 16 amino acids. Trimming shortened V by 3 bases and J by 4 bases, and 15 bases separated the two germline ends. Germline V gene lookup returns CDR1 SEHNR and CDR2 FQNEAQ (reference sequence). CDR3 bases: TGTGCCAGCAGCTTGGGCACCTACAGGTTCACCGGGGAGCTGTTTTTT. It is translated as CASSLGTYRFTGELFF.

This clonotype was counted between two and nine times. The chain uses TRBV10-1 and TRBJ2-7, with D possibly TRBD1 on 5 matching bases. Germline V gives CDR1 WNHNN, CDR2 SYGVQD (reference sequence). The CDR3 length is 14 residues. Trimming took 10 bases from V and 2 from J, leaving 18 bases between them. DNA for the CDR3: TGCGCCACTTCGGACAACGGCACGCCCTACGAGCAGTACTTC. The encoded protein is CATSDNGTPYEQYF.

The chain has TRBV10-3 and TRBJ1-4; D is undetermined. The CDR3 runs to 15 residues. Germline CDR1 reads ENHRY; CDR2 reads SYGVKD. Trimming stripped 0 bases from V and 8 bases from J, with 13 bases between. The CDR3 spells CAISESAETWEKLFF. Written as DNA, the CDR3 is TGTGCCATCAGTGAGTCTGCTGAAACGTGGGAAAAACTGTTTTTT.